This T cell receptor (beta chain) stems from a study of regulatory T cells in long-lasting Graves disease. Trimming took 2 bases from V and 4 from J, leaving 14 bases between them. Germline V gene data show CDR1 as SGHVS and CDR2 as FQNEAQ. This CDR3 comprises 15 residues. Regarding time point: newly diagnosed GD, antithyroid drugs for less than 3 months. From RNA extracted from PBMCs, the TCR library was made. CDR3-region Arm-PCR and iRepertoire HTBI primers produced the TCR beta libraries. From the multiplex PCR reads, TCRdb called clonotypes with MiXCR, one entry per CDR3 protein. The sample holds roughly 410,000 distinct CDR3 sequences, 15% seen once. The same sample was also studied in work on T cells in Graves' hyperthyroidism and ophthalmopathy. Turning to that study: With a duration under 2 months, the hyperthyroidism was newly diagnosed in patients aged 18 to 65. Prediction of ophthalmopathy progression came a median approximately 6 months pre-onset.

This receptor was obtained from a woman aged 40 to 50 with Graves disease. V is TRBV7-8 and J is TRBJ1-2; maybe TRBD1 (5 bases). Source: peripheral blood mononuclear cells (PBMCs), taken at new diagnosis, from a patient treated with antithyroid drugs. The CDR3 here is CASSLYLGGGYGYTF. The CDR3 DNA reads as TGTGCCAGCAGCTTATACTTGGGGGGAGGCTATGGCTACACCTTC. Filled out from reference TRBV7-8 and TRBJ1-2, the complete variable domain reads GAGVSQSPRYKVAKRGQDVALRCDPISGHVSLFWYQQALGQGPEFLTYFQNEAQLDKSGLPSDRFFAERPEGSVSTLKIQRTQQEDSAVYLCASSLYLGGGYGYTFGSGTRLTVV.